These 11 T cell receptor beta chains share one sample of origin, sequenced in a study of human T cells and chemical hapten exposure (dated by TCRdb to about 2021). Read against the paper, the sample's time point label means: patch test 2, 6 weeks after DPC sensitization. This specimen's treatment or condition label, per the study, means: therapeutic diphenylcyclopropenone sensitization with weekly scalp DPC. Library generation was performed with RACE. These reads were obtained on a NextSeq 500. The public reads were reprocessed in TCRdb via fastp at Q25 and MiXCR, keeping in-frame beta chains. For every CDR3 protein sequence, its rows merge into one entry that carries the most common genes and DNA. Recorded for this sample are about 140,000 distinct CDR3 sequences; about 10% of them occurred a single time. The ten largest account for around 1.4% of the sample. The starting material was whole blood, obtained in connection with sensitization to the hapten diphenylcyclopropenone (DPC). These TCRs come from a woman in her forties or fifties with alopecia areata. Some clones in this sample may be carry-over from other donors' samples.

There are many counts of this clonotype. This sequence joins TRBV4-3 and TRBJ1-4; TRBD1 aligns across 7 bases. This CDR3 contains 15 residues. Germline V gene data show CDR1 as LGHNA and CDR2 as YSLEER. V trimming: 0 bases; J trimming: 7 bases; junction bases outside the gene matches: 5. CDR3 loop: CASSQEGRGVEKLFF. As DNA, the CDR3 is TGCGCCAGCAGCCAAGAGGGCAGGGGGGTTGAAAAACTGTTTTTT.

This clonotype showed up just a few times. The chain carries TRBV5-1 and TRBJ2-7, with 10 bases matching TRBD1. The CDR3 is 14 amino acids. V shed 4 bases, J shed 7 bases, and the junction held 8 bases outside the gene matches. Germline-derived CDR1 and CDR2 are SGHRS and YFSETQ. The CDR3 nucleotides are TGCGCCAGCAGCACCAGACAGGGGGCAGGGGAGCAGTACTTC. This sequence encodes CASSTRQGAGEQYF.

This clonotype was recorded many times. The V call is TRBV24-1, the J call TRBJ1-5; no clear D. The CDR3 is 14 residues long. Trimming took off 9 bases at V and 0 bases at J, with 11 bases between the two ends. CDR1 and CDR2 from the germline V gene are KGHDR and SFDVKD. For the CDR3, the DNA is TGTGCCACCTCAGCGGGTTATAGCAATCAGCCCCAGCATTTT. This gives the protein CATSAGYSNQPQHF.

This clonotype was observed a few times. The chain recombines TRBV3-1 with TRBJ2-4, with D uncertain. Trimming took off 3 bases at V and 0 bases at J, with 6 bases between the two ends. Germline CDR1 and CDR2: LGHDT and YNNKEL (reference sequence). The CDR3 runs to 14 residues. Here the CDR3 reads CASSQGLAKNIQYF. For the CDR3, the DNA is TGTGCCAGCAGCCAGGGCCTAGCCAAAAACATTCAGTACTTC.

The sample holds many counts of this clonotype. The rearrangement links TRBV4-2 to TRBJ2-7; D gene unclear. Trimming took off 0 bases at V and 1 base at J, with 10 bases between the two ends. The CDR3 length is 15 residues. Germline V gene data show CDR1 as LGHNA and CDR2 as YNFKEQ. CDR3 loop: CASSQDYRESYEQYF. The CDR3 nucleotides are TGTGCCAGCAGCCAAGATTACAGAGAATCCTACGAGCAGTACTTC.

The chain combines TRBV28 with TRBJ1-6; a weak D match, TRBD1 (5 bases). Germline-derived CDR1 and CDR2 are MDHEN and SYDVKM. This CDR3 comprises 15 residues. V shed 1 base and J shed 10 bases, with 14 bases lying between them. The CDR3 coding sequence is TGTGCCAGCAGTTTATCAGGGCGGGGGATCTCACCCCTCCACTTT. Protein product: CASSLSGRGISPLHF.

This clonotype was recorded a few times. The chain couples TRBV7-6 to TRBJ2-7; a weak D match, TRBD2 (6 bases). Trimming shortened V by 6 bases and J by 3 bases, and 12 bases separated the two germline ends. CDR3 length: 13 residues. Germline values: CDR1 SGHVS, CDR2 FNYEAQ. The CDR3 DNA sequence: TGTGCCAGCAGTCCCAGCGGGTACTACGAGCAGTACTTC. Protein product: CASSPSGYYEQYF. The full variable domain, completed using reference TRBV7-6 and TRBJ2-7, is GAGVSQSPRYKVTKRGQDVALRCDPISGHVSLYWYRQALGQGPEFLTYFNYEAQQDKSGLPNDRFSAERPEGSISTLTIQRTEQRDSAMYRCASSPSGYYEQYFGPGTRLTVT.

The rearrangement uses TRBV7-8 and TRBJ2-5; 9 positions agree with TRBD1. The CDR3 loop spans 16 amino acids. Per germline, CDR1 SGHVS and CDR2 FQNEAQ. V lost 5 bases to trimming and J lost 2 bases; unmatched junction nucleotides: 9. The CDR3 nucleotides are TGTGCCAGCAGCCCCCGAGCCGGGACAGGGCAAGAGACCCAGTACTTC. Its protein is CASSPRAGTGQETQYF.

The sample holds a few counts of this clonotype. The chain combines TRBV28 with TRBJ2-3, with 9 bases fitting TRBD1. The CDR3 is 15 amino acids. Looked up from germline, CDR1 is MDHEN and CDR2 is SYDVKM. Trimming at V came to 6 bases and at J to 1 base, leaving 5 bases not matched to a gene. CDR3 nucleotides: TGTGCCAGCAGGCAACAGGGGGCGGGCACAGATACGCAGTATTTT. Translation: CASRQQGAGTDTQYF.

This chain joins TRBV28 and TRBJ2-7; 13 positions match TRBD2. The germline V gene has CDR1 MDHEN and CDR2 SYDVKM. V lost 6 bases and J lost 3; bases outside the gene matches: 5. This CDR3 region has 15 residues. CDR3 bases: TGTGCCAGCAGCCAGGGGACTAGCGGGATCTACGAGCAGTACTTC. It yields the protein CASSQGTSGIYEQYF.

This chain uses TRBV18 with TRBJ2-3; possibly TRBD2 for D (5 bases). The CDR3 has 13 amino acids. Trimming removed 0 bases from V and 4 bases from J, with 5 bases in between. Germline loops: CDR1 KGHSH, CDR2 LQKENI. The DNA of the CDR3 is TGTGCCAGCTCACCACCGAGGGCAGATACGCAGTATTTT. Translated: CASSPPRADTQYF. The variable domain in full, completed from reference TRBV18 and TRBJ2-3, reads NAGVMQNPRHLVRRRGQEARLRCSPMKGHSHVYWYRQLPEEGLKFMVYLQKENIIDESGMPKERFSAEFPKEGPSILRIQQVVRGDSAAYFCASSPPRADTQYFGPGTRLTVL.